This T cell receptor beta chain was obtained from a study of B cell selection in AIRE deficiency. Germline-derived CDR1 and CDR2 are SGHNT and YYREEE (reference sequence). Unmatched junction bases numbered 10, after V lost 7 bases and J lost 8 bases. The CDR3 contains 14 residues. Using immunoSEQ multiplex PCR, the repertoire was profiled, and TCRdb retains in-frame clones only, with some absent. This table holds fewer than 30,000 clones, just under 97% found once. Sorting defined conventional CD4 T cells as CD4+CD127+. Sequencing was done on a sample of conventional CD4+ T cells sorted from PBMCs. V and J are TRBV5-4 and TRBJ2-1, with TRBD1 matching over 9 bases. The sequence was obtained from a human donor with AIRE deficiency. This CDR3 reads CASQKTGGLDEQFF. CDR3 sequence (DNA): TGTGCCAGCCAAAAAACAGGGGGCTTGGATGAGCAGTTCTTC.